This passage covers 18 T cell receptor beta chains from one sample sequenced in a study of PD-1 blockade in classical Hodgkin lymphoma. Relapse after autologous stem cell transplantation occurred in every patient, and brentuximab vedotin exposure varied. This table comes from immunoSEQ multiplex PCR, and its TCRdb copy is limited to in-frame clones, with some not included. This sample has 20,000 to 30,000 clones; around 80% occur once, and the top ten carry about 7.8%. The sequencing here drew on peripheral blood mononuclear cells (PBMCs), taken before the second cycle of nivolumab. Receptors were obtained from a human donor with classical Hodgkin lymphoma.

CDR3 nucleotide sequence: TGTGCCAGCAAAAGGGGTACTATGAACACTGAAGCTTTCTTT. Its translation is CASKRGTMNTEAFF. The gene calls are TRBV6-5 and TRBJ1-1; D may be TRBD1 (5 bases). CDR1 MNHEY and CDR2 SVGAGI come from the germline V gene. The CDR3 is made up of 14 amino acids. With 7 bases removed from V and 0 bases from J, the gap between germline ends came to 12 bases.

The chain uses TRBV7-9 and TRBJ1-2; D possibly corresponds to TRBD1 (5 bases). CDR1 and CDR2 from the germline V gene are SEHNR and FQNEAQ (reference sequence). The CDR3 runs 14 residues. V shed 0 bases and J shed 4 bases, with 9 bases lying between them. CDR3 protein: CASSLASGGYGYTF. CDR3 DNA sequence: TGTGCCAGCAGCTTAGCGAGCGGGGGCTATGGCTACACCTTC.

V is TRBV10-3 and J is TRBJ2-3, with D tentatively TRBD2 (6 bases). Looked up from germline, CDR1 is ENHRY and CDR2 is SYGVKD. The CDR3 totals 15 residues. V lost 10 bases, J lost 1 base, and 18 bases lay in between. CDR3 protein: CATTLSGSGTDTQYF. The CDR3 nucleotides read TGTGCCACAACCTTAAGCGGGTCGGGCACAGATACGCAGTATTTT.

The chain joins TRBV19 to TRBJ2-2, with D hard to call. The CDR3 contains 12 residues. The germline CDR1 and CDR2 sequences are LNHDA and SQIVND (reference sequence). Trimming pared 7 bases from V and 5 bases from J, leaving 8 bases between. The CDR3 spells CASIARTGELFF. DNA of the CDR3: TGTGCCAGTATAGCCCGGACCGGGGAGCTGTTTTTT. Together with reference TRBV19 and TRBJ2-2, the CDR3 gives the full variable domain: DGGITQSPKYLFRKEGQNVTLSCEQNLNHDAMYWYRQDPGQGLRLIYYSQIVNDFQKGDIAEGYSVSREKKESFPLTVTSAQKNPTAFYLCASIARTGELFFGEGSRLTVL.

The chain is built from TRBV4-1 and TRBJ2-7; TRBD1 agrees at 10 bases. With V trimmed by 1 base and J by 4 bases, 10 bases remained unmatched. CDR1 is MGHRA and CDR2 is YSYEKL in the germline V gene. This CDR3 contains 17 residues. The CDR3 coding sequence is TGCGCCAGCAGCCAAGGATCACCGGGACAGGGGATGTACGAGCAGTACTTC. Translating gives CASSQGSPGQGMYEQYF.

The chain links TRBV18 to TRBJ1-1; D remains ambiguous. This CDR3 has 13 residues. V was shortened by 6 bases and J by 1 base, with 9 bases between the two germline ends. In germline, CDR1 is KGHSH, CDR2 LQKENI. CDR3 nucleotide sequence: TGTGCCAGCTCGCAGAAAGGGAACACTGAAGCTTTCTTT. Amino acid sequence: CASSQKGNTEAFF.

The rearrangement joins TRBV18 to TRBJ2-6, with D maybe TRBD1 (6 bases). The CDR3 is 15 amino acids. Trimming removed 3 bases at V and 2 bases at J, with 8 bases between. Germline V CDR1 and CDR2: KGHSH, LQKENI. The CDR3 is CASSPTGTGANVLTF. The CDR3 DNA follows: TGTGCCAGCTCACCTACAGGGACTGGGGCCAACGTCCTGACTTTC. Full variable domain (outside the CDR3, taken from reference TRBV18 and TRBJ2-6): NAGVMQNPRHLVRRRGQEARLRCSPMKGHSHVYWYRQLPEEGLKFMVYLQKENIIDESGMPKERFSAEFPKEGPSILRIQQVVRGDSAAYFCASSPTGTGANVLTFGAGSRLTVL.

The chain is built from TRBV11-2 and TRBJ2-7, with TRBD1 matching over 8 bases. V was clipped by 6 bases and J by 2 bases; unmatched bases: 12. This CDR3 region has 16 residues. The germline CDR1 and CDR2 sequences are SGHAT and FQNNGV. The CDR3 region is CASSSRRRTGTYEQYF. CDR3 bases: TGTGCCAGCAGTTCCCGCCGCCGGACAGGGACCTACGAGCAGTACTTC.

The chain combines TRBV6-5 with TRBJ2-5, with 10 bases that match TRBD1. The CDR3 is made up of 16 amino acids. The V gene's germline CDR1 is MNHEY and CDR2 SVGAGI. V was pared by 0 bases and J by 5 bases, with 6 bases of the junction left unmatched. The CDR3, as DNA: TGTGCCAGCAGTTACTCGACAGGGGGCAGGGGTGAGACCCAGTACTTC. It specifies CASSYSTGGRGETQYF.

V usage is TRBV6-5 and J usage is TRBJ1-2; TRBD1 might be the D (6 bases). Trimming stripped 6 bases from V and 4 bases from J, with 15 bases between. CDR3 length: 14 residues. Germline CDR1 MNHEY, CDR2 SVGAGI. The CDR3 coding sequence is TGTGCCAGCAGGTCGTGGGGGACATTCTATGGCTACACCTTC. Its protein product is CASRSWGTFYGYTF.

The J gene is TRBJ2-3, the V gene TRBV5-1, with 14 bases lining up with TRBD2. V dropped 3 bases and J dropped 4; count of bases not matched to a gene: 4. Germline V lookup: CDR1 SGHRS, CDR2 YFSETQ. This CDR3 spans 16 amino acids. DNA of the CDR3: TGCGCCAGCAGCTCGGGACTAGCGGGGGCAGCAGATACGCAGTATTTT. Residues: CASSSGLAGAADTQYF.

The chain combines TRBV19 with TRBJ1-6; D not resolved. Trimming pared 9 bases from V and 5 bases from J, leaving 11 bases between. CDR3 length: 13 amino acids. Germline assignment: CDR1 LNHDA and CDR2 SQIVND (reference sequence). The CDR3 reads CASGVANNSPLHF. DNA for the CDR3: TGTGCCAGCGGGGTCGCGAATAATTCACCCCTCCACTTT. The full variable domain, in which reference TRBV19 and TRBJ1-6 provide the parts outside the CDR3, is DGGITQSPKYLFRKEGQNVTLSCEQNLNHDAMYWYRQDPGQGLRLIYYSQIVNDFQKGDIAEGYSVSREKKESFPLTVTSAQKNPTAFYLCASGVANNSPLHFGNGTRLTVT.

This clone came up a few times. The J gene is TRBJ1-6, the V gene TRBV10-3, with D perhaps matching TRBD1 (5 bases). V was clipped by 4 bases and J by 10 bases, with 11 bases between them. CDR1 ENHRY and CDR2 SYGVKD come from the germline V gene. CDR3 length: 13 residues. The CDR3 reads CAISGGGNSPLHF. For the CDR3, the DNA is TGTGCCATCAGTGGGGGGGGGAACTCACCCCTCCACTTT.

The V call is TRBV15, the J call TRBJ1-4; weak D call: TRBD1 (5 bases). Deletions cut 1 base from V and 8 bases from J, with 14 bases between. CDR3 length: 15 residues. In germline, CDR1 is LNHNV, CDR2 YYDKDF (reference sequence). The CDR3 loop reads CATSRAAGLYEKLFF. The CDR3 DNA reads as TGTGCCACCAGCAGAGCTGCAGGGTTATACGAAAAACTGTTTTTT.

This clone was detected a few times. The rearrangement links TRBV7-2 to TRBJ1-1, with D possibly matching TRBD1 (6 bases). Germline CDR1 reads SGHTA; CDR2 reads FQGNSA. The CDR3 covers 13 residues. V was clipped by 4 bases and J by 7 bases, with 13 bases between them. The CDR3 is CASSYRAPGEAFF. Written as DNA, the CDR3 is TGTGCCAGCAGCTACAGGGCACCGGGTGAAGCTTTCTTT.

J is TRBJ1-3 and V is TRBV30; D is ambiguous. Trimming removed 1 base from V and 4 bases from J, with 5 bases in between. This CDR3 spans 12 amino acids. The germline CDR1 and CDR2 sequences are GTSNPN and SVGIG (reference sequence). The CDR3 nucleotides read TGTGCCTGGAGTGGTGGCGGAAACACCATATATTTT. Protein: CAWSGGGNTIYF. The variable domain in full, with the rest retrieved from reference TRBV30 and TRBJ1-3, is SQTIHQWPATLVQPVGSPLSLECTVEGTSNPNLYWYRQAAGRGLQLLFYSVGIGQISSEVPQNLSASRPQDRQFILSSKKLLLSDSGFYLCAWSGGGNTIYFGEGSWLTVV.

The genes are TRBV18 and TRBJ2-7, with 7 bases identical to TRBD1. Germline CDR1 KGHSH, CDR2 LQKENI. This CDR3 comprises 14 residues. V lost 1 base, J lost 2 bases, and 2 bases stayed unmatched. CDR3 protein: CASSPQQGPYEQYF. For the CDR3, the DNA is TGTGCCAGCTCACCACAACAGGGGCCCTACGAGCAGTACTTC. Combining the CDR3 with reference TRBV18 and TRBJ2-7 gives the whole variable domain NAGVMQNPRHLVRRRGQEARLRCSPMKGHSHVYWYRQLPEEGLKFMVYLQKENIIDESGMPKERFSAEFPKEGPSILRIQQVVRGDSAAYFCASSPQQGPYEQYFGPGTRLTVT.

The chain has TRBV14 and TRBJ1-2; a weak D match, TRBD1 (5 bases). Germline V gene sequence: CDR1 SGHDN, CDR2 FVKESK. V shed 0 bases and J shed 5 bases, with 28 bases lying between them. This CDR3 contains 20 residues. CDR3 residues: CASSQDMGVIEGLTYYGYTF. The CDR3 bases are TGTGCCAGCAGCCAAGATATGGGCGTAATAGAGGGGCTGACCTATTATGGCTACACCTTC.